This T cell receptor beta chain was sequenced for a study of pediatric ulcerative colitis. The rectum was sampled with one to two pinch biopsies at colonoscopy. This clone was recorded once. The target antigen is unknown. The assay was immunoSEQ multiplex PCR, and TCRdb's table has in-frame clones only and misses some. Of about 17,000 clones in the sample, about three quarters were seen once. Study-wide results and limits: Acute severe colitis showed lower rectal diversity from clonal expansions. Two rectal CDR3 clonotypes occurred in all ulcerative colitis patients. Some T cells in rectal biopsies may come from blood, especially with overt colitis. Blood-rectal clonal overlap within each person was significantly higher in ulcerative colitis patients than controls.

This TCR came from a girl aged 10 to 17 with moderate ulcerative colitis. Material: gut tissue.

The DNA for the CDR3 is TGTGCCAGCAGTAGACAACTGAATCCGGGGGGTATATACAATGAGCAGTTCTTC. Residues: CASSRQLNPGGIYNEQFF. The chain uses TRBV6-4 and TRBJ2-1, with TRBD2 matching 7 bases. J was trimmed by 4 bases and V by 5 bases; bases with no gene match: 17. Per the germline V gene, CDR1 is MRHNA and CDR2 is SNTAGT. The CDR3 sequence is 18 residues long.